The 27 T cell receptor beta chains in this list originate from one sample, sequenced in a study of blood T cell repertoires in COVID-19. The table came from immunoSEQ multiplex PCR; TCRdb's copy has only in-frame clones and leaves some out. The sample consists of around 400,000 clones, roughly 86% of them appearing once. The sequenced sample consisted of PBMCs or T cells enriched from blood (not recorded which). These TCRs come from a woman between 25 and 40 years old who had recovered from COVID-19.

V and J are TRBV7-9 and TRBJ2-3; no reliable D call. The germline V gene has CDR1 SEHNR and CDR2 FQNEAQ (reference sequence). This CDR3 is 11 amino acids long. V lost 6 bases, J lost 5 bases, and 6 bases lay in between. This CDR3 is CASSYVDTQYF. The CDR3 bases are TGTGCCAGCAGTTATGTAGATACGCAGTATTTT. The full variable domain, with the rest looked up from reference TRBV7-9 and TRBJ2-3, is DTGVSQNPRHKITKRGQNVTFRCDPISEHNRLYWYRQTLGQGPEFLTYFQNEAQLEKSRLLSDRFSAERPKGSFSTLEIQRTEQGDSAMYLCASSYVDTQYFGPGTRLTVL.

The chain recombines TRBV7-9 with TRBJ2-1; 8 bases are shared with TRBD1. After removal of 6 bases from V and 2 bases from J, the junction contained 6 bases not matched to a gene. This CDR3 has 15 residues. Germline V CDR1 and CDR2: SEHNR, FQNEAQ (reference sequence). The CDR3 nucleotides are TGTGCCAGCAGTCTAAGACAGGGGCCCTACAATGAGCAGTTCTTC. Translation gives CASSLRQGPYNEQFF.

The chain has TRBV6-5 and TRBJ2-7, with D maybe TRBD2 (6 bases). With 6 bases removed from V and 3 bases from J, the gap between germline ends came to 15 bases. The length of the CDR3 is 14 residues. Germline-derived CDR1 and CDR2 are MNHEY and SVGAGI. Written as DNA, the CDR3 is TGTGCCAGCAGCCCGGCGCGGGGAATCTACGAGCAGTACTTC. This gives the protein CASSPARGIYEQYF.

This clone was detected once. The chain links TRBV28 to TRBJ2-7; maybe TRBD2 (6 bases). V was shortened by 6 bases and J by 0 bases, with 12 bases between the two germline ends. CDR3 length: 14 amino acids. CDR1 MDHEN and CDR2 SYDVKM come from the germline V gene. CDR3 amino acids: CASRAGGSSYEQYF. The CDR3 DNA follows: TGTGCCAGCAGGGCCGGGGGAAGCTCCTACGAGCAGTACTTC.

CDR3 nucleotide sequence: TGCGCCAGCAGTGGGGTTTGCCCGGGGGAAACCACCTACGAGCAGTACTTC. It codes for CASSGVCPGETTYEQYF. The chain joins TRBV10-1 to TRBJ2-7, with D possibly matching TRBD2 (6 bases). Germline V CDR1 and CDR2: WNHNN, SYGVQD (reference sequence). The V end was cut by 4 bases, the J end by 2 bases, with 21 bases between. The CDR3 has 17 residues.

This clone appeared a few times. The chain's CDR3 is CASSYTGNTEAFF. The CDR3 DNA is TGTGCCAGCAGCTATACAGGGAACACTGAAGCTTTCTTT. V gene TRBV12-3 or TRBV12-4 combines with J gene TRBJ1-1; a weak D match, TRBD1 (5 bases). Trimming took 6 bases from V and 1 from J, leaving 9 bases between them. The CDR3 length is 13 residues.

This clone was recorded a few times. The chain combines TRBV9 with TRBJ1-2; D unresolved. The germline gives CDR1 SGDLS, CDR2 YYNGEE. V gave up 0 bases and J gave up 8 bases, with 5 bases separating them. CDR3 length: 11 residues. The CDR3, as DNA: TGTGCCAGCAGCGTAGGGAGAGGCTACACCTTC. This sequence encodes CASSVGRGYTF.

The chain uses TRBV28 and TRBJ1-5, with D tentatively TRBD1 (5 bases). The length of the CDR3 is 18 residues. Germline lookup yields CDR1 MDHEN and CDR2 SYDVKM. The germline V and J ends were trimmed by 5 bases and 4 bases, with 24 bases remaining between them. The CDR3 sequence is CASSPISGPGMGNQPQHF. CDR3 bases: TGTGCCAGCAGTCCCATATCCGGGCCAGGGATGGGGAATCAGCCCCAGCATTTT. The full variable domain, its missing parts supplied by reference TRBV28 and TRBJ1-5, is DVKVTQSSRYLVKRTGEKVFLECVQDMDHENMFWYRQDPGLGLRLIYFSYDVKMKEKGDIPEGYSVSREKKERFSLILESASTNQTSMYLCASSPISGPGMGNQPQHFGDGTRLSIL.

This rearrangement joins TRBV7-9 to TRBJ1-6; 8 nucleotides align to TRBD1. This CDR3 region has 17 residues. Trimming took 5 bases from V and 10 from J; bases not matched to a gene: 16. Per germline, CDR1 SEHNR and CDR2 FQNEAQ (reference sequence). DNA of the CDR3: TGTGCCAGCAGCCAGACCACCGGACAGGGACGAGGGTCACCCCTCCACTTT. Amino acid sequence: CASSQTTGQGRGSPLHF.

In this sample, this clone turned up a few times. The rearrangement uses TRBV2 and TRBJ2-7, with 7 bases matching TRBD1. Germline V gene data show CDR1 as SNHLY and CDR2 as FYNNEI. Losses at the gene ends were 7 bases for V and 0 bases for J; bases not matched to a gene: 6. The CDR3 loop spans 14 amino acids. The CDR3 sequence is CASKGGRSSYEQYF. DNA for the CDR3: TGTGCCAGCAAAGGGGGCCGCTCCTCCTACGAGCAGTACTTC.

The count of this clone is one. The genes are TRBV19 and TRBJ2-2; 8 nucleotides match TRBD1. Germline V lookup: CDR1 LNHDA, CDR2 SQIVND (reference sequence). J was trimmed by 6 bases and V by 5 bases; bases with no gene match: 11. The CDR3 has 16 amino acids. The CDR3 spells CASSPGRQGKSGELFF. The CDR3 coding sequence is TGTGCCAGTAGTCCTGGGAGACAGGGGAAGTCCGGGGAGCTGTTTTTT.

The chain employs TRBV7-2 and TRBJ1-3, with D possibly TRBD1 on 5 matching bases. Trimming shortened V by 5 bases and J by 2 bases, and 7 bases separated the two germline ends. The germline V gene encodes CDR1 SGHTA and CDR2 FQGNSA. This CDR3 spans 13 amino acids. In DNA form, the CDR3 reads TGTGCCAGCAGCGTACAGGCTGGAAACACCATATATTTT. It codes for CASSVQAGNTIYF.

The rearrangement joins TRBV3-1 (or the pseudogene TRBV3-2) to TRBJ2-7; D ambiguous. Deletions cut 10 bases from V and 0 bases from J, with 13 bases between. The germline V gene encodes CDR1 LGHDT and CDR2 YNNKEL (reference sequence). CDR3 length equals 13 residues. CDR3 sequence reads: CATVSGGSYEQYF. The DNA of the CDR3 is TGTGCCACCGTGTCGGGTGGCTCCTACGAGCAGTACTTC.

The CDR3, as DNA: TGTGCCAGCAGCCGGGATCAGCGGGGGGCTCTCGAGCAGTACTTC. Its protein product is CASSRDQRGALEQYF. The chain carries TRBV5-4 and TRBJ2-7; 9 bases align to TRBD2. Germline CDR1 reads SGHNT; CDR2 reads YYREEE (reference sequence). With V trimmed by 4 bases and J by 6 bases, 11 bases remained unmatched. There are 15 residues in the CDR3.

This chain uses TRBV5-4 with TRBJ1-2, with a weak D call TRBD1 (5 bases). CDR3 size: 13 residues. The V gene's germline CDR1 is SGHNT and CDR2 YYREEE (reference sequence). Trimming shortened V by 5 bases and J by 5 bases, and 13 bases separated the two germline ends. As DNA, the CDR3 is TGTGCCAGCAGTGAACGGGGGATTTATGGCTACACCTTC. This gives the protein CASSERGIYGYTF.

Worth noting for this clone: The same CDR3 also results from other DNA sequences found in this sample. This chain uses TRBV2 with TRBJ2-7; D remains unclear. Germline V gene data show CDR1 as SNHLY and CDR2 as FYNNEI. CDR3 size: 11 residues. Trimming removed 4 bases at V and 2 bases at J, with 3 bases between. CDR3 region: CASSVAYEQYF. Written as DNA, the CDR3 is TGTGCCAGCAGTGTAGCCTACGAGCAGTACTTC.

This chain links TRBV7-3 with TRBJ2-7, with 7 bases fitting TRBD2. Germline trimming cut 5 bases from V and 0 bases from J; bases unmatched to any gene: 7. In germline, CDR1 is SGHTA, CDR2 FQGTGA. The CDR3 is 15 residues long. The CDR3 loop reads CASSPVSGASYEQYF. The CDR3 DNA reads TGTGCCAGCAGCCCAGTCAGCGGGGCCTCCTACGAGCAGTACTTC.

The rearrangement links TRBV29-1 to TRBJ1-1; 8 bases align to TRBD1. The CDR3 covers 11 residues. The germline V gene has CDR1 SQVTM and CDR2 ANQGSEA. The CDR3 is CRGQGAAEAFF. The CDR3 DNA is TGCAGAGGGCAGGGGGCAGCTGAAGCTTTCTTT.

The gene calls are TRBV5-1 and TRBJ1-3; D not certain. The CDR3 has 14 residues. V was cut by 4 bases and J by 4 bases, with 12 bases left in between. Germline lookup yields CDR1 SGHRS and CDR2 YFSETQ. The CDR3 here is CASSNAGSGNTIYF. The CDR3 coding sequence is TGCGCCAGCAGCAACGCGGGGTCAGGAAACACCATATATTTT.

This clone was picked up one time. This chain links TRBV9 with TRBJ2-3; TRBD1 matches 11 bases. The CDR3 is made up of 15 amino acids. V dropped 4 bases and J dropped 4; count of bases not matched to a gene: 5. The germline V gene encodes CDR1 SGDLS and CDR2 YYNGEE. CDR3 region: CASSPGDRGSDTQYF. CDR3 coding DNA: TGTGCCAGCAGCCCAGGGGACAGGGGGTCAGATACGCAGTATTTT.

The V and J genes are TRBV19 and TRBJ1-6; TRBD1 agrees at 7 bases. CDR3 length: 13 amino acids. Germline loops: CDR1 LNHDA, CDR2 SQIVND (reference sequence). V was pared by 7 bases and J by 8 bases, with 5 bases of the junction left unmatched. As DNA, the CDR3 is TGTGCCAGTAAGGGACAGCTAGATTCACCCCTCCACTTT. Its translation is CASKGQLDSPLHF. The complete variable domain, with remaining parts taken from reference TRBV19 and TRBJ1-6, reads DGGITQSPKYLFRKEGQNVTLSCEQNLNHDAMYWYRQDPGQGLRLIYYSQIVNDFQKGDIAEGYSVSREKKESFPLTVTSAQKNPTAFYLCASKGQLDSPLHFGNGTRLTVT.

The chain couples TRBV5-1 to TRBJ1-6; D not resolved. The CDR3 is 14 amino acids. The germline CDR1 and CDR2 sequences are SGHRS and YFSETQ. V gave up 5 bases and J gave up 0 bases, with 6 bases separating them. CDR3 DNA sequence: TGCGCCAGCAGTCGGGACTCCTATAATTCACCCCTCCACTTT. It codes for CASSRDSYNSPLHF. Looking up the rest from reference TRBV5-1 and TRBJ1-6 gives the full variable domain: KAGVTQTPRYLIKTRGQQVTLSCSPISGHRSVSWYQQTPGQGLQFLFEYFSETQRNKGNFPGRFSGRQFSNSRSEMNVSTLELGDSALYLCASSRDSYNSPLHFGNGTRLTVT.

The rearrangement links TRBV5-6 to TRBJ2-1; D unclear. This CDR3 has 16 residues. V lost 5 bases and J lost 8, with 23 bases in between. Germline CDR1 and CDR2: SGHDT and YYEEEE. CDR3 in DNA: TGTGCCAGCAGGCCGGTTGACCGTACGAGGTCGGATGAGCAGTTCTTC. Amino acid sequence: CASRPVDRTRSDEQFF.

The chain joins TRBV19 to TRBJ2-7, with a possible D match to TRBD1 (5 bases). Trimming left V 1 base short and J 3 bases short, with 10 bases between. Per germline, CDR1 LNHDA and CDR2 SQIVND (reference sequence). The CDR3 consists of 14 residues. The CDR3 nucleotides are TGTGCCAGTAGTATAGGAAGGGGCTTCTACGAGCAGTACTTC. Protein: CASSIGRGFYEQYF. The whole variable domain, remainder taken from reference TRBV19 and TRBJ2-7, is DGGITQSPKYLFRKEGQNVTLSCEQNLNHDAMYWYRQDPGQGLRLIYYSQIVNDFQKGDIAEGYSVSREKKESFPLTVTSAQKNPTAFYLCASSIGRGFYEQYFGPGTRLTVT.

CDR3 sequence reads: CASSLRGTGNEKLFF. CDR3 sequence (DNA): TGCGCCAGCAGCTTGCGTGGGACAGGGAATGAAAAACTGTTTTTT. The chain employs TRBV5-1 and TRBJ1-4, with 9 bases aligning to TRBD1. CDR1 is SGHRS and CDR2 is YFSETQ in the germline V gene. This CDR3 spans 15 amino acids. Germline trimming cut 1 base from V and 5 bases from J; bases unmatched to any gene: 3.

The gene calls are TRBV6-4 and TRBJ2-7; TRBD2 agrees at 8 bases. J lost 6 bases, V lost 4 bases, and 14 bases had no gene match. The CDR3 spans 16 residues. CDR1 MRHNA and CDR2 SNTAGT come from the germline V gene. The CDR3 region has the DNA TGTGCCAGCAGTGCCGCCGGGACTAGGTCTGTCGGCGAGCAGTACTTC. Residues: CASSAAGTRSVGEQYF.

The chain recombines TRBV7-6 with TRBJ2-5; TRBD2 agrees at 7 bases. Germline values: CDR1 SGHVS, CDR2 FNYEAQ. The CDR3 covers 14 residues. V trimming: 8 bases; J trimming: 4 bases; junction bases outside the gene matches: 10. CDR3 sequence: CASGISGTTETQYF. CDR3 coding DNA: TGTGCCAGCGGGATCTCGGGGACTACAGAGACCCAGTACTTC.